The T cell receptor beta chain described here comes from a study of control samples from healthy donors and cancer patients. The germline gives CDR1 SEHNR, CDR2 FQNEAQ (reference sequence). The V end lost 1 base, the J end lost 0 bases, and 9 bases lay between the germline ends. The CDR3 has 16 residues. Measured with immunoSEQ multiplex PCR; TCRdb has only the in-frame clones, and not every one. Of about 61,000 clones in the sample, around 87% were seen once. The chain links TRBV7-9 to TRBJ2-2; D is uncertain. The source of this sequence is a man between 60 and 75 years old with colorectal cancer. Material for sequencing was PBMCs. The CDR3 reads CASSLVGYANTGELFF. The CDR3, as DNA: TGTGCCAGCAGCTTAGTCGGGTACGCGAACACCGGGGAGCTGTTTTTT.